What follows are 25 T cell receptor beta chains derived from one specimen sequenced in a study of CD8 T cells in Susac syndrome. RNA totalling roughly 0.5 to 1 ug underwent reverse transcription with random hexamers. TCRdb reprocessed the immunoSEQ multiplex PCR reads with MiXCR, giving one entry per CDR3 protein. The sample shows tens of thousands of distinct CDR3 sequences, roughly 90% of them seen only once. The sequenced sample consisted of CD8+ T cells from PBMCs. These receptors were taken from a human donor with multiple sclerosis.

The J gene is TRBJ2-2, the V gene TRBV29-1; a weak D match, TRBD2 (6 bases). This CDR3 is built from 15 residues. V dropped 6 bases and J dropped 7 bases, with 21 bases sitting between them. Germline CDR1 and CDR2: SQVTM and ANQGSEA. CDR3 in amino acids: CSVRTPGGNGGELFF. In nucleotides, the CDR3 is TGCAGCGTAAGGACTCCCGGAGGGAATGGCGGGGAGCTGTTTTTT.

V is TRBV27 and J is TRBJ2-7; 11 bases line up with TRBD2. The CDR3 has 13 amino acids. Germline V gene data show CDR1 as MNHEY and CDR2 as SMNVEV (reference sequence). V dropped 6 bases and J dropped 9; count of bases not matched to a gene: 7. The CDR3 region has the DNA TGTGCCAGCAGACTAGCGGGGGAGGGCCGGCAGTACTTC. Its translation: CASRLAGEGRQYF.

V is TRBV6-5 and J is TRBJ2-6; D is perhaps TRBD1 (6 bases). CDR1 and CDR2 (germline): MNHEY, SVGAGI. Trimming took 2 bases from V and 0 from J, leaving 23 bases between them. The CDR3 covers 21 residues. The CDR3 loop is CASSYTYPRAGEHSGANVLTF. As DNA, the CDR3 is TGTGCCAGCAGTTACACCTATCCCCGGGCAGGGGAGCACTCTGGGGCCAACGTCCTGACTTTC.

V and J are TRBV12-5 and TRBJ1-1, with unresolved D. This CDR3 region has 13 residues. Germline V gene lookup returns CDR1 LGHNT and CDR2 FRNRAP. V lost 3 bases and J 1 base, leaving 6 bases between the germline ends. DNA of the CDR3: TGTGCTAGTGGTTTTGGACCGAACACTGAAGCTTTCTTT. Its translation is CASGFGPNTEAFF.

This chain connects TRBV10-3 to TRBJ1-2; 7 bases align to TRBD1. This CDR3 contains 12 residues. Germline V gene sequence: CDR1 ENHRY, CDR2 SYGVKD. CDR3 sequence: CGGGRLNYGYTF. CDR3 coding DNA: TGTGGAGGGGGCCGCCTTAACTATGGCTACACCTTC.

This chain uses TRBV20-1 with TRBJ1-1; D is perhaps TRBD1 (5 bases). From germline, CDR1 is DFQATT and CDR2 SNEGSKA (reference sequence). V was cut by 5 bases and J by 1 base, with 20 bases left in between. The CDR3 runs to 16 residues. The CDR3 DNA sequence: TGCAGTGCTGTAACAAGCAGGGATGTATGGAACACTGAAGCTTTCTTT. Its protein is CSAVTSRDVWNTEAFF.

The chain uses TRBV12-3 or TRBV12-4 and TRBJ2-7; TRBD1 is a possible D gene (5 bases). Trimming removed 5 bases at V and 5 bases at J, with 13 bases between. The CDR3 extends over 13 amino acids. CDR3 DNA: TGTGCCAGCAGTCTGTCATGGGGCAACGAGCAGTACTTC. Translation: CASSLSWGNEQYF.

This chain connects TRBV7-6 to TRBJ1-5, with D perhaps matching TRBD1 (6 bases). Trimming took 2 bases from V and 5 from J, leaving 10 bases between them. The length of the CDR3 is 14 residues. Per the germline V gene, CDR1 is SGHVS and CDR2 is FNYEAQ. The CDR3 spells CASSLRGVDQPQHF. The CDR3 nucleotides are TGTGCCAGCAGCTTAAGGGGGGTAGATCAGCCCCAGCATTTT.

This chain uses TRBV5-4 with TRBJ1-1; a possible D gene is TRBD1 (5 bases). The CDR3 sequence is 15 residues long. The V gene lost 0 bases and the J gene lost 4 bases, with 13 bases spanning the gap. In germline, CDR1 is SGHNT, CDR2 YYREEE (reference sequence). The CDR3 DNA follows: TGTGCCAGCAGCTTGGATACGCAGGGCATCACTGAAGCTTTCTTT. Translation: CASSLDTQGITEAFF.

V gene TRBV5-4 combines with J gene TRBJ2-5; D is unresolved. V dropped 0 bases and J dropped 1 base, with 7 bases sitting between them. Germline V gene data show CDR1 as SGHNT and CDR2 as YYREEE (reference sequence). The CDR3 runs to 14 residues. The CDR3 is CASSLEAAQETQYF. The CDR3 nucleotides read TGTGCCAGCAGCTTGGAGGCAGCCCAAGAGACCCAGTACTTC.

This chain joins TRBV28 and TRBJ1-2, with unresolved D. The germline gives CDR1 MDHEN, CDR2 SYDVKM. The length of the CDR3 is 16 residues. V lost 1 base to trimming and J lost 6 bases, with 18 bases between them. CDR3: CASSLSRTDSQDGYTF. For the CDR3, the DNA is TGTGCCAGCAGTTTATCTAGGACTGATAGTCAGGATGGCTACACCTTC.

This clonotype has only a few counts. The chain recombines TRBV5-6 with TRBJ1-1; tentative D call: TRBD1 (6 bases). Trimming stripped 0 bases from V and 5 bases from J, with 11 bases between. The germline CDR1 and CDR2 sequences are SGHDT and YYEEEE. The CDR3 has 14 residues. The CDR3 loop is CASSLGQGRTEAFF. CDR3 bases: TGTGCCAGCAGCTTGGGGCAGGGGAGGACTGAAGCTTTCTTT.

J is TRBJ2-4 and V is TRBV19; D is perhaps TRBD1 or TRBD2 (5 bases each). The CDR3 has 14 residues. Trimming pared 1 base from V and 7 bases from J, leaving 11 bases between. CDR1 LNHDA and CDR2 SQIVND come from the germline V gene (reference sequence). CDR3 nucleotide sequence: TGTGCCAGTAGTATAGCGGGGCCATGGAACATTCAGTACTTC. Its protein product is CASSIAGPWNIQYF. Looking up the rest from reference TRBV19 and TRBJ2-4 gives the full variable domain: DGGITQSPKYLFRKEGQNVTLSCEQNLNHDAMYWYRQDPGQGLRLIYYSQIVNDFQKGDIAEGYSVSREKKESFPLTVTSAQKNPTAFYLCASSIAGPWNIQYFGAGTRLSVL.

The chain uses TRBV9 and TRBJ2-5, with D possibly called TRBD1 or TRBD2 (5 bases each). Per germline, CDR1 SGDLS and CDR2 YYNGEE. The ends were cut back, 3 bases at V and 5 bases at J, with 17 bases in the middle. The CDR3 runs 15 residues. CDR3 in amino acids: CASSAPRGAAETQYF. Written as DNA, the CDR3 is TGTGCCAGCAGCGCGCCAAGAGGGGCAGCGGAGACCCAGTACTTC.

V usage is TRBV12-3 or TRBV12-4 and J usage is TRBJ1-1; 7 bases fit TRBD1. V shed 8 bases, J shed 8 bases, and the junction held 11 bases outside the gene matches. The CDR3 is made up of 13 amino acids. The CDR3 protein is CASQVTGRAEAFF. CDR3 DNA sequence: TGTGCCAGCCAGGTGACAGGGAGGGCGGAAGCTTTCTTT.

This clonotype showed up just a few times. The chain couples TRBV19 to TRBJ2-7; 8 positions agree with TRBD1. The length of the CDR3 is 15 residues. Germline CDR1 LNHDA, CDR2 SQIVND (reference sequence). V lost 5 bases, J lost 1 base, and 7 bases stayed unmatched. This CDR3 reads CASSPGQGGSYEQYF. The CDR3 bases are TGTGCCAGTAGTCCTGGACAGGGAGGATCCTACGAGCAGTACTTC.

This chain joins TRBV11-2 and TRBJ2-1, with 7 nucleotides matching TRBD2. Germline values: CDR1 SGHAT, CDR2 FQNNGV. Trimming cost V 6 bases and J 3 bases; bases outside gene matches: 5. The CDR3 loop spans 14 amino acids. The CDR3 loop is CASSILADYNEQFF. Here the CDR3 DNA reads TGTGCCAGCAGTATCCTAGCGGACTACAATGAGCAGTTCTTC.

The chain recombines TRBV4-1 with TRBJ2-1; tentatively, D is TRBD2 (5 bases). Germline V CDR1 and CDR2: MGHRA, YSYEKL. Trimming shortened V by 6 bases and J by 10 bases, and 10 bases separated the two germline ends. The CDR3 spans 11 residues. The CDR3, as DNA: TGCGCCAGCAGTCGATCGGGGGAGCAGTTCTTC. It yields the protein CASSRSGEQFF.

V and J are TRBV28 and TRBJ1-1, with a tentative D call TRBD1 (5 bases). The V gene lost 8 bases and the J gene lost 3 bases, with 16 bases spanning the gap. This CDR3 is 14 amino acids long. From germline, CDR1 is MDHEN and CDR2 SYDVKM. CDR3 nucleotide sequence: TGTGCCAGCGAGAAAATCGACAGCGACACTGAAGCTTTCTTT. Its protein product is CASEKIDSDTEAFF.

The V call is TRBV2, the J call TRBJ2-7; TRBD2 is a possible D gene (5 bases). Germline V gene data show CDR1 as SNHLY and CDR2 as FYNNEI. V was cut by 11 bases and J by 0 bases, with 14 bases left in between. The length of the CDR3 is 13 residues. CDR3 sequence reads: CAGQRGLSYEQYF. In DNA, the CDR3 is TGTGCCGGTCAAAGAGGACTCTCCTACGAGCAGTACTTC.

This chain uses TRBV10-3 with TRBJ2-7, with D uncertain. Between the trimmed V and J ends, which lost 3 bases and 3 bases, there was a span of 6 bases. The CDR3 has 12 amino acids. CDR1 and CDR2 from the germline V gene are ENHRY and SYGVKD. CDR3 sequence reads: CAISDEGYEQYF. As DNA, the CDR3 is TGTGCCATCAGTGACGAAGGCTACGAGCAGTACTTC.

The rearrangement links TRBV7-9 to TRBJ2-7; 13 bases align to TRBD2. This CDR3 is built from 16 residues. The junction had 9 bases not matched to a gene; V was cut back by 5 bases and J by 5 bases. Germline CDR1 SEHNR, CDR2 FQNEAQ (reference sequence). CDR3 bases: TGTGCCAGCAGCGCGGAACTAGCGGGGGGGCCCCACGAGCAGTACTTC. Residues: CASSAELAGGPHEQYF.

The CDR3 loop is CASTLGILTEAFF. CDR3 in DNA: TGTGCCAGCACCTTAGGCATTTTGACTGAAGCTTTCTTT. The genes are TRBV12-3 or TRBV12-4 and TRBJ1-1; no clear D gene. CDR3 length equals 13 residues. The V end lost 7 bases, the J end lost 5 bases, and 14 bases lay between the germline ends.

The genes are TRBV12-3 or TRBV12-4 and TRBJ1-4; 7 bases are shared with TRBD1. The CDR3 extends over 13 amino acids. Germline trimming cut 5 bases from V and 8 bases from J; bases unmatched to any gene: 5. DNA of the CDR3: TGTGCCAGCAGTCCAGGGGGATGGGAAAAACTGTTTTTT. Protein: CASSPGGWEKLFF.

V is TRBV4-3 and J is TRBJ2-7, with TRBD2 matching over 7 bases. CDR1 is LGHNA, CDR2 YSLEER, per germline. Germline trimming cut 2 bases from V and 5 bases from J; bases unmatched to any gene: 6. CDR3 length: 14 residues. The CDR3 sequence is CASSQYGGGNEQYF. CDR3 bases: TGCGCCAGCAGCCAATACGGCGGGGGAAACGAGCAGTACTTC.